This entry lists 5 T cell receptor beta chains sequenced from one sample in a study of CD8+ T cells in alopecia areata. Sample treatment: oral pan-JAK inhibitor, 5-10 mg twice daily. The authors extracted RNA and reverse transcribed it into cDNA as the sequencing template. The method was immunoSEQ multiplex PCR; TCRdb's version includes in-frame clones alone and lacks a portion of them. The sample shows under 200,000 clones, about 71% of them seen only once. Specimen: CD4+ T cells sorted from blood, collected at week 4, from a patient treated with tofacitinib. These receptors all stem from a human donor with alopecia areata.

The rearrangement uses TRBV27 and TRBJ2-6; no firm D call. The CDR3 length is 13 residues. Per the germline V gene, CDR1 is MNHEY and CDR2 is SMNVEV (reference sequence). The V and J ends lost 6 bases and 0 bases respectively, with 3 bases between them. DNA for the CDR3: TGTGCCAGCAGGCTCTCTGGGGCCAACGTCCTGACTTTC. Translated, it gives CASRLSGANVLTF.

CDR3: CASSLEASQGTNEKLFF. As DNA, the CDR3 is TGCGCCAGCAGCTTGGAGGCTTCACAGGGGACTAATGAAAAACTGTTTTTT. The chain carries TRBV5-1 and TRBJ1-4, with TRBD1 identical over 7 bases. The CDR3 totals 17 residues. V was clipped by 0 bases and J by 2 bases; unmatched bases: 7. The V gene's germline CDR1 is SGHRS and CDR2 YFSETQ.

The CDR3 region has the DNA TGTGCCAGCAGTTATACGACCTCACCCCCCGAGCAGTACTTC. Protein sequence: CASSYTTSPPEQYF. The V call is TRBV6-6, the J call TRBJ2-7, with D unclear. V lost 3 bases to trimming and J lost 6 bases, with 15 bases between them. This CDR3 has 14 amino acids. Germline loops: CDR1 MNHNY, CDR2 SVGAGI (reference sequence).

The CDR3 nucleotides are TGCAGCGCCTCGCCGGGAACCTGGACTGAAGCTTTCTTT. It yields the protein CSASPGTWTEAFF. The chain recombines TRBV29-1 with TRBJ1-1; D not resolved. The CDR3 has 13 amino acids. With 7 bases removed from V and 5 bases from J, the gap between germline ends came to 17 bases. Per the germline V gene, CDR1 is SQVTM and CDR2 is ANQGSEA.

The V call is TRBV4-2, the J call TRBJ1-5, with 7 bases matching TRBD1. The CDR3 sequence is 15 residues long. Germline values: CDR1 LGHNA, CDR2 YNFKEQ. The J segment lost 6 bases and the V segment lost 3 bases, leaving 8 bases of the junction unmatched. The CDR3 coding sequence is TGTGCCAGCAGCCACTACAGGGGCTCAGGTCAGCCCCAGCATTTT. Translating it yields CASSHYRGSGQPQHF.